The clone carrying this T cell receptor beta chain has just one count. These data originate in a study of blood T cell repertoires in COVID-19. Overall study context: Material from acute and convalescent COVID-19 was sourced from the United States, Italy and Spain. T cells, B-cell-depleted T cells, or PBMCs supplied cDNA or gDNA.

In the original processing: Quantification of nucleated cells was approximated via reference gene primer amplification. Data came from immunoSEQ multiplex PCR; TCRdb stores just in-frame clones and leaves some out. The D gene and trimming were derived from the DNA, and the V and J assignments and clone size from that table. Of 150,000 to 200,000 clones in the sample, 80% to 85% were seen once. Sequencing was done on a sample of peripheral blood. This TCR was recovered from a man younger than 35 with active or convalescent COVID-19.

CDR3 sequence reads: CAWSVGQLYGYTF. In DNA form, the CDR3 reads TGTGCCTGGAGTGTAGGACAGCTCTATGGCTACACCTTC. The chain has TRBV30 and TRBJ1-2; D possibly corresponds to TRBD1 (6 bases). The germline CDR1 and CDR2 sequences are GTSNPN and SVGIG (reference sequence). V was shortened by 0 bases and J by 4 bases, with 9 bases between the two germline ends. The CDR3 has 13 residues.